These 18 T cell receptor beta chains were all obtained from the same sample, sequenced in a study of tumor and adjacent non-tumor tissue in lung cancer. A modified ARM-PCR protocol with three rounds of nested PCR amplified TCRbeta. Using its own MiXCR run on the multiplex PCR reads, TCRdb lists one record per CDR3 protein. The repertoire holds 120,000 or so distinct CDR3 sequences, with 60% to 70% as singletons. The template was RNA from unsorted bulk tissue. Sequences were obtained from lung tumor tissue. The receptors derive from a man younger than 40 with non-small cell lung cancer.

The sample holds many counts of this clonotype. This chain connects TRBV18 to TRBJ2-1; D is uncertain. CDR1 is KGHSH, CDR2 LQKENI, per germline. V was shortened by 2 bases and J by 5 bases, with 10 bases between the two germline ends. This CDR3 comprises 14 residues. The CDR3 DNA sequence: TGTGCCAGCTCACCAGGGGTCAACAACAATGAGCAGTTCTTC. Residues: CASSPGVNNNEQFF.

A word on this clonotype: Germline is not matched at one junction end, which may reflect a read error. The chain joins TRBV20-1 to TRBJ1-4; 8 bases fit TRBD1. Germline loops: CDR1 DFQATT, CDR2 SNEGSKA (reference sequence). CDR3 length: 17 amino acids. This CDR3 is CSTRVQGVYTTNEKLFF. CDR3 coding DNA: TGCAGTACTAGAGTACAGGGGGTGTATACAACTAATGAAAAACTGTTTTTT.

The rearrangement joins TRBV24-1 to TRBJ1-2, with 7 bases matching TRBD1. J lost 7 bases, V lost 3 bases, and 7 bases had no gene match. The CDR3 contains 14 residues. Looked up from germline, CDR1 is KGHDR and CDR2 is SFDVKD. CDR3 amino acids: CATSDGGQIFGYTF. In nucleotides, the CDR3 is TGTGCCACCAGTGATGGGGGACAGATTTTTGGCTACACCTTC.

This clonotype was seen ten or more times. This chain joins TRBV4-1 and TRBJ2-5, with D perhaps TRBD1 (5 bases). Trimming shortened V by 6 bases and J by 1 base, and 12 bases separated the two germline ends. This CDR3 is built from 14 residues. CDR1 is MGHRA, CDR2 YSYEKL, per germline. The chain's CDR3 is CASSFSDSQETQYF. CDR3 sequence (DNA): TGCGCCAGCAGTTTTTCAGACAGCCAAGAGACCCAGTACTTC.

The chain recombines TRBV6-5 with TRBJ2-1; D possibly corresponds to TRBD1 (6 bases). Trimming removed 10 bases from V and 9 bases from J, with 16 bases in between. The CDR3 is made up of 12 amino acids. CDR1 MNHEY and CDR2 SVGAGI come from the germline V gene. The CDR3 protein is CANTQGIGEQFF. For the CDR3, the DNA is TGTGCCAACACTCAGGGGATCGGTGAGCAGTTCTTC.

V usage is TRBV7-2 and J usage is TRBJ2-5; D assignment may be TRBD1 or TRBD2 (6 bases each). There are 14 residues in the CDR3. The germline V gene has CDR1 SGHTA and CDR2 FQGNSA. V was shortened by 6 bases and J by 5 bases, with 16 bases between the two germline ends. CDR3 DNA sequence: TGTGCCAGCAGGGTCGGAGGGGGAGATGAGACCCAGTACTTC. Its translation: CASRVGGGDETQYF.

Turning to this clonotype: This may arise from a read error, as a much more abundant clone is one base away. The rearrangement joins TRBV11-2 to TRBJ2-5; either TRBD1 or TRBD2 may fit D (5 bases each). The germline gives CDR1 SGHAT, CDR2 FQNNGV. This CDR3 is built from 12 residues. DNA for the CDR3: TGTGTCAGCAGCGTAACCGGGACCCAAGAATACTTC. Amino acids: CVSSVTGTQEYF.

Concerning this clonotype: This likely comes from a read error, as the CDR3 has no conserved phenylalanine or tryptophan at its end. The chain combines TRBV20-1 with TRBJ1-2, with D uncertain. The CDR3 loop spans 13 amino acids. With 3 bases removed from V and 4 bases from J, the gap between germline ends came to 12 bases. Germline CDR1 DFQATT, CDR2 SNEGSKA (reference sequence). The CDR3 loop is CSARPPGGYGYTI. The CDR3 coding sequence is TGCAGTGCTAGGCCGCCTGGAGGCTATGGCTACACCATC.

The genes are TRBV11-2 and TRBJ2-3; D is unresolved. CDR3 length equals 14 residues. The germline V gene has CDR1 SGHAT and CDR2 FQNNGV. V gave up 0 bases and J gave up 3 bases, with 7 bases separating them. For the CDR3, the DNA is TGTGCCAGCAGCTTAGAAATAGATACAGATACGCAGTATTTT. Protein: CASSLEIDTDTQYF.

On this clonotype itself: A much larger clone differs from this one at a single base, so this may be a read error. This chain uses TRBV6-5 with TRBJ1-4; 9 nucleotides agree with TRBD1. Germline V lookup: CDR1 MNHEY, CDR2 SVGAGI. This CDR3 region has 15 residues. CDR3 sequence (DNA): TGTGCCAGCGGTTACCCACAGGGGGCAAATGAAAAACTGTTTTTT. Amino acids: CASGYPQGANEKLFF.

The genes are TRBV7-9 and TRBJ2-3, with D perhaps assigned TRBD1 or TRBD2 (5 bases each). The germline V gene has CDR1 SEHNR and CDR2 FQNEAQ (reference sequence). V was trimmed by 8 bases and J by 6 bases, leaving 6 bases between them. The CDR3 is made up of 10 amino acids. CDR3 in DNA: TGTGCCAGCGAGGGGGATACGCAGTATTTT. Translating it yields CASEGDTQYF.

Worth noting for this clonotype: The conserved closing phenylalanine or tryptophan is absent in this CDR3, likely reflecting a read error. This chain uses TRBV4-1 with TRBJ2-7, with 7 positions matching TRBD1. The length of the CDR3 is 16 residues. Unmatched junction bases numbered 8, after V lost 3 bases and J lost 0 bases. Germline V gene sequence: CDR1 MGHRA, CDR2 YSYEKL. Here the CDR3 reads CASSHVYRGYSYEQYS. CDR3 sequence (DNA): TGCGCCAGCAGCCATGTTTACAGGGGCTACTCCTACGAGCAGTACTCC.

To note about this clonotype: A much larger clone sits a single nucleotide away, making a read error possible. This chain joins TRBV4-1 and TRBJ2-7; D tentatively reads TRBD1 or TRBD2 (5 bases each). The CDR3 is made up of 16 amino acids. Germline CDR1 and CDR2: MGHRA and YSYEKL. V lost 3 bases to trimming and J lost 3 bases, with 18 bases between them. The CDR3 DNA reads as TGCGCCAGCAGCCAGGACCTGCAGGGAGCGAGCTACGAGCAGTACTTC. This codes for CASSQDLQGASYEQYF.

This chain connects TRBV5-6 to TRBJ1-6; D not resolved. This CDR3 is built from 14 residues. V was shortened by 1 base and J by 6 bases, with 8 bases between the two germline ends. Germline CDR1 and CDR2: SGHDT and YYEEEE. Here the CDR3 DNA reads TGTGCCAGCAGCTTGCGAGGTGGTAATTCACCCCTCCACTTT. Encoded protein: CASSLRGGNSPLHF.

The chain has TRBV6-4 and TRBJ2-3, with TRBD1 as a possible D gene (6 bases). Germline CDR1 and CDR2: MRHNA and SNTAGT. This CDR3 has 15 residues. The CDR3 loop is CANRDSGQVTDTQYF. The CDR3 nucleotides read TGTGCAAACAGAGACTCGGGACAAGTCACAGATACGCAGTATTTT.

This clonotype was recorded at least ten times. The gene calls are TRBV6-5 and TRBJ1-1, with D unresolved. The CDR3 runs to 13 residues. V lost 4 bases and J lost 4, with 10 bases in between. The germline CDR1 and CDR2 sequences are MNHEY and SVGAGI. CDR3 sequence (DNA): TGTGCCAGCAGTTCCCCCTTGGCCACTGAAGCTTTCTTT. Protein: CASSSPLATEAFF.

Remarks on this clonotype: A much larger clonotype is one base distant, so this may be a read error. CDR3 DNA: TGCAGCGTTGGGGTGGGCACAGATACGCAGTATTTT. Protein sequence: CSVGVGTDTQYF. The chain joins TRBV29-1 to TRBJ2-3; D remains unclear. Per the germline V gene, CDR1 is SQVTM and CDR2 is ANQGSEA. Trimming cost V 4 bases and J 1 base, with 6 bases left between them. The CDR3 is 12 residues long.

This chain uses TRBV2 with TRBJ2-5, with D possibly TRBD2 on 6 matching bases. Deletions cut 10 bases from V and 5 bases from J, with 29 bases between. This CDR3 has 17 residues. Per germline, CDR1 SNHLY and CDR2 FYNNEI. The CDR3 sequence: CAIAGGLGRTDRETQYF. The DNA for the CDR3 is TGTGCCATCGCCGGGGGATTAGGTCGAACGGACCGGGAGACCCAGTACTTC.